Presented here are 12 T cell receptor beta chains from one specimen sequenced in a study of cytomegalovirus exposure and HLA in healthy donors. PCR amplification relied on 60 Vbeta primers (plus 13 Jbeta primers). Measured with immunoSEQ multiplex PCR; TCRdb has only the in-frame clones, and not every one. Of more than 110,000 clones in the sample, over 70% were seen once. The sample was PBMCs. Every receptor here comes from a male donor in good health and CMV-seronegative.

The chain couples TRBV5-1 to TRBJ2-7; tentative D call: TRBD1 (6 bases). CDR3 length: 16 amino acids. Germline CDR1 is SGHRS and CDR2 is YFSETQ. The V and J ends lost 0 bases and 3 bases respectively, with 16 bases between them. The CDR3 loop reads CASSLGSGQKYYEQYF. CDR3 in DNA: TGCGCCAGCAGCTTGGGATCCGGACAGAAGTACTACGAGCAGTACTTC.

V and J are TRBV7-2 and TRBJ2-2, with D perhaps matching TRBD2 (5 bases). The CDR3 is 15 residues long. Trimming cost V 5 bases and J 0 bases, with 10 bases left between them. Germline V lookup: CDR1 SGHTA, CDR2 FQGNSA. The CDR3 nucleotides read TGTGCCAGCAGCCCCGACTACGCGAACACCGGGGAGCTGTTTTTT. This codes for CASSPDYANTGELFF.

V is TRBV7-9 and J is TRBJ1-1; 9 bases are a match to TRBD1. Germline assignment: CDR1 SEHNR and CDR2 FQNEAQ (reference sequence). The V gene end was trimmed by 5 bases and the J gene end by 0 bases; junction bases not matched to a gene: 4. The CDR3 length is 15 residues. DNA of the CDR3: TGTGCCAGCAGCGCCCGGGACAGGGTGAACACTGAAGCTTTCTTT. Translation gives CASSARDRVNTEAFF.

This clone appeared once. The rearrangement links TRBV6-5 to TRBJ2-7, with D possibly TRBD2 on 6 matching bases. V was trimmed by 7 bases and J by 4 bases, leaving 17 bases between them. Germline V CDR1 and CDR2: MNHEY, SVGAGI. The CDR3 consists of 14 residues. CDR3 coding DNA: TGTGCCAGCATCCCGGCGGGAAGGATATACGAGCAGTACTTC. Encoded protein: CASIPAGRIYEQYF.

The chain carries TRBV28 and TRBJ1-5; D remains unclear. The CDR3 has 13 residues. V dropped 6 bases and J dropped 4 bases, with 10 bases sitting between them. Germline V gives CDR1 MDHEN, CDR2 SYDVKM. CDR3 loop: CASSDEGNQPQHF. The CDR3 bases are TGTGCCAGCAGCGACGAGGGAAATCAGCCCCAGCATTTT. Based on the CDR3 plus reference TRBV28 and TRBJ1-5, the full variable domain is DVKVTQSSRYLVKRTGEKVFLECVQDMDHENMFWYRQDPGLGLRLIYFSYDVKMKEKGDIPEGYSVSREKKERFSLILESASTNQTSMYLCASSDEGNQPQHFGDGTRLSIL.

The rearrangement joins TRBV2 to TRBJ2-6; 8 bases line up with TRBD1. The CDR3 has 14 amino acids. CDR1 SNHLY and CDR2 FYNNEI come from the germline V gene. The V segment lost 6 bases and the J segment 2 bases; nucleotides outside the gene matches: 0. The CDR3 DNA sequence: TGTGCCAGCAGGACAGGGGCTGGGGCCAACGTCCTGACTTTC. This encodes CASRTGAGANVLTF.

The genes are TRBV19 and TRBJ2-7; tentative D call: TRBD1 (5 bases). The CDR3 spans 13 residues. Germline CDR1 reads LNHDA; CDR2 reads SQIVND (reference sequence). V was pared by 9 bases and J by 4 bases, with 16 bases between. The CDR3 loop is CASRSGQGYEQYF. The DNA for the CDR3 is TGTGCCAGCCGATCCGGGCAGGGATACGAGCAGTACTTC.

The chain combines TRBV29-1 with TRBJ2-7, with 10 bases aligning to TRBD1. The CDR3 is 14 amino acids. The germline CDR1 and CDR2 sequences are SQVTM and ANQGSEA. Trimming took 6 bases from V and 4 from J; bases not matched to a gene: 9. The chain's CDR3 is CSVVGGQGRYEQYF. CDR3 nucleotides: TGCAGCGTCGTGGGGGGACAGGGGAGGTACGAGCAGTACTTC.

J is TRBJ2-5 and V is TRBV27; D might be TRBD2 (6 bases). The germline gives CDR1 MNHEY, CDR2 SMNVEV (reference sequence). The germline V and J ends were trimmed by 3 bases and 7 bases, with 18 bases remaining between them. The CDR3 is 15 amino acids. The CDR3 sequence: CASSFTGSSKWTQYF. In DNA, the CDR3 is TGTGCCAGCAGTTTTACCGGGAGTTCAAAATGGACCCAGTACTTC.

This clone was observed once. The V and J genes are TRBV7-6 and TRBJ2-1; D possibly corresponds to TRBD2 (6 bases). The CDR3 contains 13 residues. V was trimmed by 5 bases and J by 9 bases, leaving 14 bases between them. In germline, CDR1 is SGHVS, CDR2 FNYEAQ. The CDR3, as DNA: TGTGCCAGCAGCGAACGCGGGAATGGTGAGCAGTTCTTC. Translating gives CASSERGNGEQFF.

This clone appeared a single time. The chain links TRBV7-9 to TRBJ1-2; TRBD1 is a possible D gene (6 bases). V was clipped by 1 base and J by 8 bases, with 11 bases between them. The CDR3 consists of 13 residues. In germline, CDR1 is SEHNR, CDR2 FQNEAQ (reference sequence). The CDR3 region is CASSLDRAAGYTF. DNA of the CDR3: TGTGCCAGCAGCTTAGACAGGGCGGCGGGCTACACCTTC.

The chain uses TRBV7-9 and TRBJ2-3, with D possibly being TRBD1 (5 bases). Between the trimmed V and J ends, which lost 2 bases and 1 base, there was a span of 16 bases. The CDR3 totals 17 residues. Germline CDR1 and CDR2: SEHNR and FQNEAQ (reference sequence). The CDR3: CASSLWGLQAGTDTQYF. The CDR3 nucleotides are TGTGCCAGCAGCTTATGGGGCTTGCAGGCCGGCACAGATACGCAGTATTTT.